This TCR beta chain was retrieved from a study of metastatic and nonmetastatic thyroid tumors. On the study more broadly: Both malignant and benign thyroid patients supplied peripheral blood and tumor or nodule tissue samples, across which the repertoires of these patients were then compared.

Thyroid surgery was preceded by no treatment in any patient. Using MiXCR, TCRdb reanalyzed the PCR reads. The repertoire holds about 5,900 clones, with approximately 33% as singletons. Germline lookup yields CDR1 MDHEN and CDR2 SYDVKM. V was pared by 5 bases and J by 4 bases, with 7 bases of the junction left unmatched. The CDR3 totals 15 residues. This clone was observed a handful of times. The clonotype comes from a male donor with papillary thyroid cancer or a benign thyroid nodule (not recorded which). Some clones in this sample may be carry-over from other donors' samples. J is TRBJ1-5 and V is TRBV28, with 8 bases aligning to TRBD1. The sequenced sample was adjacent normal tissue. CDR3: CASSPRYRGNQPQHF. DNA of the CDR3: TGTGCCAGCAGTCCCCGCTACAGGGGGAATCAGCCCCAGCATTTT.